The clone carrying this TCR beta chain came up a few times. Its antigen is still unknown. Germline CDR1 LNHDA, CDR2 SQIVND (reference sequence). The CDR3 spans 14 residues. V was pared by 1 base and J by 8 bases, with 5 bases of the junction left unmatched. The data originate from a study of PD-L1 blockade in urothelial cancer. Study as a whole: Most patients, about 85% of the roughly 30, were males with bladder-origin cancer. Blood analysis was done at 3 weeks (second dose) and 6 weeks after treatment began. A median about 150,000 T cells were found in blood samples.

Clones were sequenced by immunoSEQ multiplex PCR, and TCRdb holds only the in-frame ones, with some missing. Of about 84,000 clones in the sample, roughly 80% were seen once. Points from the study as a whole: Pretreatment TCR clonality in blood, when below the median, was predictive of better survival.

The chain joins TRBV19 to TRBJ1-1, with 9 bases lining up with TRBD1. The sample was PBMCs, taken around atezolizumab (anti-PD-L1) treatment. The receptor was isolated from a man in his 70s with urothelial cancer. The CDR3 nucleotides read TGTGCCAGTAGTATAGCCGGGACAGGGAACGAAGCTTTCTTT. Translating gives CASSIAGTGNEAFF.